Described below is a single TCR beta chain sequence and its context. This entry comes from a study of T-cell memory formation after mild COVID-19. Study-level background: Clusters of TCRs were largely donor specific.

The CDR3 spans 16 residues. Germline V gene data show CDR1 as SGDLS and CDR2 as YYNGEE. V was pared by 0 bases and J by 6 bases, with 19 bases between. TCRdb reprocessed the 5' RACE reads with MiXCR, giving one entry per CDR3 protein. This sample has approximately 580,000 distinct CDR3 sequences, with roughly 22% found just once. This chain uses TRBV9 with TRBJ2-7; D possibly corresponds to TRBD2 (7 bases). This TCR came from an adult woman who had mild COVID-19 (a few samples of this study predate the infection). Cell type and time point are not known. The sequenced sample consisted of PBMCs or a T cell subset sorted from them (not recorded which). CDR3 amino acids: CASSVAIGGGAGEQYF. The CDR3 DNA follows: TGTGCCAGCAGCGTAGCTATCGGAGGGGGGGCCGGCGAGCAGTACTTC.